Here is one TCR beta chain with its context. TCRdb redid the calling of the reads with MiXCR, one entry per CDR3 protein. The table lists fewer than 300,000 distinct CDR3 sequences, roughly 23% of them singletons, with around 14% in the top ten. These data originate in a study of T cell repertoires in cytomegalovirus infection. CDR1 is SGHVS, CDR2 FNYEAQ, per germline. Trimming stripped 5 bases from V and 0 bases from J, with 11 bases between. This CDR3 is 15 amino acids long. Specimen: PBMCs. The receptor's source is a human donor in good health (CMV status not recorded). Some clones in this sample may be carry-over from other donors' samples. The rearrangement joins TRBV7-6 to TRBJ1-5, with unresolved D. The CDR3 sequence is CASSADLDSNQPQHF. The DNA of the CDR3 is TGTGCCAGCAGCGCCGATCTGGATAGCAATCAGCCCCAGCATTTT.